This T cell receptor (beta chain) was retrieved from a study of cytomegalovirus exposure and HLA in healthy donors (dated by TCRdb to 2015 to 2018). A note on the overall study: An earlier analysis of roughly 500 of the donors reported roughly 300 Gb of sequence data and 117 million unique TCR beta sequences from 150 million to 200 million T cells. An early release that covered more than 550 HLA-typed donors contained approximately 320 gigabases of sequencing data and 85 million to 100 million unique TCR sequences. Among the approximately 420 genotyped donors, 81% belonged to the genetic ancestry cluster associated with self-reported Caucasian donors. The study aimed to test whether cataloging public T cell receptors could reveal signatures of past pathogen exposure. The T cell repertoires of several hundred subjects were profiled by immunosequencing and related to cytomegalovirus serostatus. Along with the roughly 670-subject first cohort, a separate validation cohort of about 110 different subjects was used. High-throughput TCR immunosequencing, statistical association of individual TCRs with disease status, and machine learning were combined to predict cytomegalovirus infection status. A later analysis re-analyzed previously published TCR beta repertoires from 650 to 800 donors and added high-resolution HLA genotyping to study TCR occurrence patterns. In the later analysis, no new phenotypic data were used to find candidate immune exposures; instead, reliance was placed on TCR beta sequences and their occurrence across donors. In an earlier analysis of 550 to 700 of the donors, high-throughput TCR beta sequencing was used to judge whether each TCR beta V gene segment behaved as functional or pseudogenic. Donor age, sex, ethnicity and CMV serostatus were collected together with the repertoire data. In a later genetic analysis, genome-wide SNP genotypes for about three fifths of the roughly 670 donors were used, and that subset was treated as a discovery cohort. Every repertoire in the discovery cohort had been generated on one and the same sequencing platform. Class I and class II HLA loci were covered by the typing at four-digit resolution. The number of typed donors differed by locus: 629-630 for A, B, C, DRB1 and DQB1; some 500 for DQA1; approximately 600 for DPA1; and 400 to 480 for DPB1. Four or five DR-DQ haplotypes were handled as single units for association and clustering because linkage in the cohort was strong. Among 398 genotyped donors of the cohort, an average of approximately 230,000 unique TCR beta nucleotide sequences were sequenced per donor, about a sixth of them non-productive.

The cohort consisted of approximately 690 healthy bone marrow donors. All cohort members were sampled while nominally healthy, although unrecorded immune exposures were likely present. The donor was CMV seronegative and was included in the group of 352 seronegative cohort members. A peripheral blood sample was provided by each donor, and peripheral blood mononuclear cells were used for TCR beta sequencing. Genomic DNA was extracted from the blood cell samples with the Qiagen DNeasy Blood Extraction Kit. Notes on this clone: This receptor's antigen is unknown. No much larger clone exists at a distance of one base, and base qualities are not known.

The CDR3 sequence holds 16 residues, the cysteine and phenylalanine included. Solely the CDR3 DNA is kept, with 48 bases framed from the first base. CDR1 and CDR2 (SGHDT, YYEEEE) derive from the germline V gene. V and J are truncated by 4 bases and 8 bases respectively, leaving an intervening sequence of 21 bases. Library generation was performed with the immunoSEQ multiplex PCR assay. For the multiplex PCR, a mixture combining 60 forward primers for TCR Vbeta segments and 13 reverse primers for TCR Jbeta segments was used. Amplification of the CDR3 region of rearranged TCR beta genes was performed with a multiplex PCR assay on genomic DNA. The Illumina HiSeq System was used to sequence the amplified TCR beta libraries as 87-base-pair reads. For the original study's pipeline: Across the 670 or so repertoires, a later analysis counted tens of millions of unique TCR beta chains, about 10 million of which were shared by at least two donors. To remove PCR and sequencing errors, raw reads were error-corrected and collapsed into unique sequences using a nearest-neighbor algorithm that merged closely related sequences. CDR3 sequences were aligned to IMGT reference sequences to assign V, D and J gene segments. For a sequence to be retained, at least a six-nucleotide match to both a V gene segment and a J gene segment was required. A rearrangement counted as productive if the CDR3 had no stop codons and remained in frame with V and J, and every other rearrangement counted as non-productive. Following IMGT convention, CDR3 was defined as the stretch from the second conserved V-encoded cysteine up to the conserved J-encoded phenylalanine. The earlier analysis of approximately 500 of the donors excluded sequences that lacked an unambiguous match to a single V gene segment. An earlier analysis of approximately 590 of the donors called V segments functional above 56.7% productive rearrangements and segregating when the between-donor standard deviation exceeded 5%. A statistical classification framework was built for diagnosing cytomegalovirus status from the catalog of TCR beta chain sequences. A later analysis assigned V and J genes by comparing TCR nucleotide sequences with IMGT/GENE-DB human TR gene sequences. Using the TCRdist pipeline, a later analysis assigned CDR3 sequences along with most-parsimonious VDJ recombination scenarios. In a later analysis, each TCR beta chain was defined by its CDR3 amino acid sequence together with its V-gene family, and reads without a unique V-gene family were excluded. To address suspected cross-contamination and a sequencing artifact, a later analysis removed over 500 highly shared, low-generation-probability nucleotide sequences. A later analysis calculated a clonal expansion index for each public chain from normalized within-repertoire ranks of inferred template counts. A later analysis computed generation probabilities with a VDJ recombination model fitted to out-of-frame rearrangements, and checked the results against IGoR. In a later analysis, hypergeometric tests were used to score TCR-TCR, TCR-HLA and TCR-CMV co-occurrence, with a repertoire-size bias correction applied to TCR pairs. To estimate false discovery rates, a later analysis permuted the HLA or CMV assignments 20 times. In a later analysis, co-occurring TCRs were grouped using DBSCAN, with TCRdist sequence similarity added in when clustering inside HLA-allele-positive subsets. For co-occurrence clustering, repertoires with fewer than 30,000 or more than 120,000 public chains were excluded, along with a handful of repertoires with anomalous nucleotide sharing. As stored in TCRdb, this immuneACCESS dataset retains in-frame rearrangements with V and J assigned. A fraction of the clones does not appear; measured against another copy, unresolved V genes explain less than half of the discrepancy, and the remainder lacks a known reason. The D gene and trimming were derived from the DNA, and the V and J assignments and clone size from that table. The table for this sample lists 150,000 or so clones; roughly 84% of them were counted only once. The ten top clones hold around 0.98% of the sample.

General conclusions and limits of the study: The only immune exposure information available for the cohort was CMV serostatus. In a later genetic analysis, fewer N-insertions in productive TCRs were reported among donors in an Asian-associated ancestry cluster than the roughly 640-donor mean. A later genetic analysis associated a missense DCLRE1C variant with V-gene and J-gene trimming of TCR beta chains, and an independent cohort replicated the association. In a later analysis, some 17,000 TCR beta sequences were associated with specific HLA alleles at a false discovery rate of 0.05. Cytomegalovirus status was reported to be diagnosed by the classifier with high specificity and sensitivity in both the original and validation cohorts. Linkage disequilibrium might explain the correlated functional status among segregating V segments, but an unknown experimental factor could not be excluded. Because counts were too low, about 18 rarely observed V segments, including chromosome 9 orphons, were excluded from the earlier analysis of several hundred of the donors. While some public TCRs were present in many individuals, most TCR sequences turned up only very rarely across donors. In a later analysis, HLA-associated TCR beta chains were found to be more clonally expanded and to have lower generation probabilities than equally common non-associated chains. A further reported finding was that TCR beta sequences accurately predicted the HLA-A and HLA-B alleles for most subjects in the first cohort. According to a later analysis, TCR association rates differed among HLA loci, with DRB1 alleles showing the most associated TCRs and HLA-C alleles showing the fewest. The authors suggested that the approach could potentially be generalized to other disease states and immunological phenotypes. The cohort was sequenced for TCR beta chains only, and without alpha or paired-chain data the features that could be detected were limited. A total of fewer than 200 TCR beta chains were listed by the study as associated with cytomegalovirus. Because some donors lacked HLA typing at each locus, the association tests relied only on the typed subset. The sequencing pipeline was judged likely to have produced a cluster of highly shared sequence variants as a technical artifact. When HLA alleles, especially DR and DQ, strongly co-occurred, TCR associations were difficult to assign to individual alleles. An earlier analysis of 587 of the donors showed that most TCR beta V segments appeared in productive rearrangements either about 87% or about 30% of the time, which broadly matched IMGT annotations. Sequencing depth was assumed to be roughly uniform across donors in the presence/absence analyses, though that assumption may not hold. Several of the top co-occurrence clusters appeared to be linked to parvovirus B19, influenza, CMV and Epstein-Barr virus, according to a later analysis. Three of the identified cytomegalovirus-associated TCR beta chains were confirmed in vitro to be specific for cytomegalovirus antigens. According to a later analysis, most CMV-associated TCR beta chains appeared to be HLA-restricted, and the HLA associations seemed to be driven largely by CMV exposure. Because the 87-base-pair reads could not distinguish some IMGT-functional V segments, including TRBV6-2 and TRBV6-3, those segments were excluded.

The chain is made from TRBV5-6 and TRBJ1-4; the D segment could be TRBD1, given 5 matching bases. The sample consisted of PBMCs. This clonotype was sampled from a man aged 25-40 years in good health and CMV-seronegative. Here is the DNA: TGTGCCAGCAGCGCCCGGTTGGGGGGGAAAAGGGAAAAACTGTTTTTT. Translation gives CASSARLGGKREKLFF.